This entry lists 20 T cell receptor beta chains sequenced from one sample in a study of blood T cell repertoires in COVID-19 (dated by TCRdb to 2018 to 2021). The library was generated by the immunoSEQ multiplex PCR assay. TCRdb stores this immuneACCESS table with in-frame sequences only. Part of the clones is absent; in the studies checked, under half of the shortfall reflects unresolved V genes, and no reason is known for the rest. The sample table contains roughly 100,000 clones; only one count was recorded for approximately 89% of them. The biggest ten clones account for more than 15% of the sample. The sequenced sample was peripheral blood. All receptors derive from a woman over 75 in a cohort sampled during active COVID-19.

The rearrangement uses TRBV19 and TRBJ2-2, with 7 bases fitting TRBD1. The ends lost 4 bases at V and 5 bases at J; junction bases unmatched: 10. Per germline, CDR1 LNHDA and CDR2 SQIVND (reference sequence). There are 16 residues in the CDR3. The CDR3: CASSTNTGVGTGELFF. The CDR3 nucleotides are TGTGCCAGTAGTACTAACACAGGGGTCGGAACCGGGGAGCTGTTTTTT.

The V and J genes are TRBV5-4 and TRBJ2-7, with 10 positions matching TRBD1. With V trimmed by 7 bases and J by 5 bases, 12 bases remained unmatched. CDR3 length: 15 amino acids. Germline CDR1 and CDR2: SGHNT and YYREEE (reference sequence). The chain's CDR3 is CASGEIGQGVHEQYF. The CDR3 nucleotides read TGTGCCAGCGGCGAAATCGGACAGGGGGTCCACGAGCAGTACTTC.

The rearrangement links TRBV7-9 to TRBJ1-1; 7 positions match TRBD1. Looked up from germline, CDR1 is SEHNR and CDR2 is FQNEAQ (reference sequence). The V and J ends lost 4 bases and 2 bases, in that order; junction bases with no gene match: 13. This CDR3 region has 17 residues. The DNA for the CDR3 is TGTGCCAGCAGCTCGACTAGGGACAGCATACCAAACACTGAAGCTTTCTTT. It codes for CASSSTRDSIPNTEAFF.

The chain carries TRBV18 and TRBJ1-3; D is unclear. Trimming took off 2 bases at V and 1 base at J, with 6 bases between the two ends. CDR1 is KGHSH, CDR2 LQKENI, per germline. CDR3 length: 14 amino acids. CDR3 sequence: CASSPGASGNTIYF. The DNA of the CDR3 is TGTGCCAGCTCACCAGGTGCGTCTGGAAACACCATATATTTT.

The CDR3 region is CAISESPTMTERHNSPLHF. DNA for the CDR3: TGTGCCATCAGTGAGTCCCCTACCATGACAGAGAGGCATAATTCACCCCTCCACTTT. The chain recombines TRBV10-3 with TRBJ1-6, with D perhaps matching TRBD1 (5 bases). Germline lookup yields CDR1 ENHRY and CDR2 SYGVKD. Trimming cost V 0 bases and J 5 bases, with 20 bases left between them. The CDR3 runs 19 residues.

The chain carries TRBV25-1 and TRBJ1-4; D ambiguous. Trimming pared 4 bases from V and 2 bases from J, leaving 8 bases between. Germline loops: CDR1 MGHDK, CDR2 SYGVNS. The CDR3 has 14 residues. In nucleotides, the CDR3 is TGTGCCAGCAGTGCGAGGCCCACTAATGAAAAACTGTTTTTT. Its translation: CASSARPTNEKLFF.

The rearrangement uses TRBV7-2 and TRBJ2-7; 10 positions match TRBD1. Unmatched junction bases numbered 7, after V lost 5 bases and J lost 3 bases. Germline lookup yields CDR1 SGHTA and CDR2 FQGNSA. The CDR3 runs 15 residues. The CDR3 sequence is CASSVRQGAHYEQYF. Written as DNA, the CDR3 is TGTGCCAGCAGCGTCAGACAGGGGGCTCACTACGAGCAGTACTTC.

The V and J genes are TRBV19 and TRBJ2-3; maybe TRBD2 (7 bases). The V gene lost 4 bases and the J gene lost 2 bases, with 22 bases spanning the gap. CDR1 is LNHDA and CDR2 is SQIVND in the germline V gene (reference sequence). CDR3 length equals 18 residues. The CDR3: CASSRSLAGGRLTDTQYF. The CDR3 coding sequence is TGTGCCAGTAGTAGGTCTTTGGCCGGGGGGCGACTCACAGATACGCAGTATTTT.

V is TRBV10-3 and J is TRBJ1-6, with 9 bases that match TRBD1. Per germline, CDR1 ENHRY and CDR2 SYGVKD. This CDR3 comprises 14 residues. The V gene end was trimmed by 7 bases and the J gene end by 9 bases; junction bases not matched to a gene: 7. CDR3 DNA sequence: TGTGCCATCAATGATGGGGACAGGGTTTCACCCCTCCACTTT. Residues: CAINDGDRVSPLHF.

The CDR3 DNA sequence: TGCAGCGTCCTCCCGTCGAACACTGAAGCTTTCTTT. Protein sequence: CSVLPSNTEAFF. The chain employs TRBV29-1 and TRBJ1-1; D gene ambiguous. The V end was cut by 6 bases, the J end by 1 base, with 9 bases between. CDR1 is SQVTM and CDR2 is ANQGSEA in the germline V gene. The CDR3 length is 12 residues.

This rearrangement joins TRBV18 to TRBJ2-7; D remains ambiguous. This CDR3 is built from 15 residues. V was shortened by 6 bases and J by 5 bases, with 20 bases between the two germline ends. The germline V gene encodes CDR1 KGHSH and CDR2 LQKENI. CDR3 bases: TGTGCCAGCTCCCCGAACGTACAGCTTTTCCACGAGCAGTACTTC. The encoded protein is CASSPNVQLFHEQYF.

The V call is TRBV19, the J call TRBJ1-2, with a weak D call TRBD1 (6 bases). The CDR3 consists of 15 residues. Germline loops: CDR1 LNHDA, CDR2 SQIVND (reference sequence). V lost 4 bases and J 4 bases, leaving 16 bases between the germline ends. The CDR3, as DNA: TGTGCCAGTAGTACGGGGGGGCTCCGCGTCTATGGCTACACCTTC. Translated: CASSTGGLRVYGYTF.

This chain's CDR3 is CASSSQGGRSYEQYF. Written as DNA, the CDR3 is TGTGCCAGCAGCTCCCAGGGAGGGAGGTCCTACGAGCAGTACTTC. The V call is TRBV11-2, the J call TRBJ2-7; 7 bases map to TRBD2. The CDR3 consists of 15 residues. V shed 4 bases, J shed 1 base, and the junction held 7 bases outside the gene matches. Germline CDR1 and CDR2: SGHAT and FQNNGV. Combining the CDR3 with reference TRBV11-2 and TRBJ2-7 gives the whole variable domain EAGVAQSPRYKIIEKRQSVAFWCNPISGHATLYWYQQILGQGPKLLIQFQNNGVVDDSQLPKDRFSAERLKGVDSTLKIQPAKLEDSAVYLCASSSQGGRSYEQYFGPGTRLTVT.

The rearrangement links TRBV18 to TRBJ1-2; TRBD1 matches at 8 bases. V gave up 1 base and J gave up 5 bases; unmatched junction bases: 12. CDR3 length: 17 amino acids. The germline gives CDR1 KGHSH, CDR2 LQKENI. This CDR3 is CASSPRSGAGGDYGYTF. The CDR3 nucleotides read TGTGCCAGCTCACCACGGAGTGGGGCAGGGGGCGATTATGGCTACACCTTC.

The chain recombines TRBV10-1 with TRBJ2-2, with D possibly matching TRBD2 (6 bases). The CDR3 is made up of 17 amino acids. From germline, CDR1 is WNHNN and CDR2 SYGVQD (reference sequence). Trimming took 3 bases from V and 6 from J, leaving 20 bases between them. CDR3 DNA sequence: TGCGCCAGCAGTGACTTCGGGGGTCGGGGTGGTGCCGGGGAGCTGTTTTTT. The encoded protein is CASSDFGGRGGAGELFF.

The chain has TRBV7-9 and TRBJ1-5; D is perhaps TRBD1 (6 bases). Germline V gene lookup returns CDR1 SEHNR and CDR2 FQNEAQ (reference sequence). The CDR3 sequence is 15 residues long. Between the trimmed V and J ends, which lost 3 bases and 4 bases, there was a span of 13 bases. The CDR3 DNA is TGTGCCAGCAGCTTTGGGACACTAAAAAATCAGCCCCAGCATTTT. It specifies CASSFGTLKNQPQHF.

The rearrangement links TRBV29-1 to TRBJ2-7; the D gene is possibly TRBD1 (5 bases). This CDR3 has 12 amino acids. The germline V gene has CDR1 SQVTM and CDR2 ANQGSEA. V was cut by 7 bases and J by 5 bases, with 15 bases left in between. CDR3 in amino acids: CSGASKGNEQYF. The DNA for the CDR3 is TGCAGCGGGGCCTCGAAGGGGAACGAGCAGTACTTC.

The chain carries TRBV14 and TRBJ1-4, with unresolved D. This CDR3 contains 13 residues. Trimming stripped 6 bases from V and 10 bases from J, with 15 bases between. Germline loops: CDR1 SGHDN, CDR2 FVKESK. CDR3 DNA: TGTGCCAGCAGTCTCGATGCTGGCGGAAAACTGTTTTTT. Protein: CASSLDAGGKLFF.

The chain combines TRBV21-1 with TRBJ2-7; the table's D gene call, TRBD1, was not cross checked with the DNA. TRBV21-1 is a pseudogene locus. This CDR3 spans 14 amino acids. CDR3 in DNA: TGTGCCAGCAGCAGGACGGGACAGGGGTACGAGCAGTACTTC. The encoded protein is CASSRTGQGYEQYF.

The chain has TRBV28 and TRBJ1-2; TRBD1 matches 8 bases. V dropped 8 bases and J dropped 4; count of bases not matched to a gene: 9. CDR3 length: 14 residues. Germline V lookup: CDR1 MDHEN, CDR2 SYDVKM. This chain's CDR3 is CASRRGQVAYGYTF. CDR3 nucleotide sequence: TGTGCCAGCCGAAGGGGACAGGTGGCCTATGGCTACACCTTC.